The sample holds many counts of the clone carrying this T cell receptor beta chain. The sample comes from a study of breast tumors, draining lymph nodes, adjacent tissues. Breast cancer patients provided tissue from their axillary draining lymph nodes. TCRdb reanalysed the multiplex PCR reads using MiXCR and keeps one entry per CDR3 protein. The repertoire consists of approximately 280,000 distinct CDR3 sequences, with 30% to 35% occurring once and the leading ten covering around 1%. The ends were cut back, 4 bases at V and 10 bases at J, with 11 bases in the middle. Germline CDR1 is SQVTM and CDR2 is ANQGSEA. The CDR3 runs to 11 residues.

This chain connects TRBV29-1 to TRBJ2-1; a possible D gene is TRBD2 (5 bases). Material: axillary lymph node tissue. The sequence was collected from a female donor with breast cancer. Some clones in this sample may be carry-over from other donors' samples. CDR3 region: CSVAGLAEQFF. CDR3 nucleotide sequence: TGCAGCGTTGCCGGACTGGCGGAGCAGTTCTTC.